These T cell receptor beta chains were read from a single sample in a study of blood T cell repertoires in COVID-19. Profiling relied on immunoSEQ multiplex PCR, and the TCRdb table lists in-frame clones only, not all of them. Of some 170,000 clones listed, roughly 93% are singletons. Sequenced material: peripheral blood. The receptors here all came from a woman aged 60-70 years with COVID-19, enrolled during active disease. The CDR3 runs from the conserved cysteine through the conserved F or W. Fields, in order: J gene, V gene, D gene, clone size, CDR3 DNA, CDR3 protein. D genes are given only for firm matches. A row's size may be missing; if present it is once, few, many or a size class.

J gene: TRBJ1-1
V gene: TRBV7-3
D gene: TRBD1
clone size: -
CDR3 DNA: TGTGCCAGCAGCTTACTAAGCGCGGACAGGCCCACTGAAGCTTTCTTT
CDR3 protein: CASSLLSADRPTEAFF

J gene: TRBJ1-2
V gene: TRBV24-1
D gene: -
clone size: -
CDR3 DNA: TGTGCCGCTAGTTTCGACAGGCACTCTAACTATGGCTACACCTTC
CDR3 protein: CAASFDRHSNYGYTF

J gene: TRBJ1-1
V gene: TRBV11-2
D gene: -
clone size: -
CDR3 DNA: TGTGCCAGCAGCCTACGGAGCTGGAATCCTGAAGCTTTCTTT
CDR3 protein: CASSLRSWNPEAFF

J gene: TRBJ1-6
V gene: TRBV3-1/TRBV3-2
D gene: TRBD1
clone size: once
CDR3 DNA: TGTGCCAGCAGCCACATAGGAGGGGGCGAATCACCCCTCCACTTT
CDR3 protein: CASSHIGGGESPLHF

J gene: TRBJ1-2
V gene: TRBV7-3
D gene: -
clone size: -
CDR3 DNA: TGTGCCAGCAGCTTAAACCCTCTTGGGGCAGGGAGGAGTGGCTACACCTTC
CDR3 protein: CASSLNPLGAGRSGYTF

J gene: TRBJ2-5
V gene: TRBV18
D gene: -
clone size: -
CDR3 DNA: TGTGCCAGCTCACCCGGCGGGGAGACCCAGTACTTC
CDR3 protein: CASSPGGETQYF

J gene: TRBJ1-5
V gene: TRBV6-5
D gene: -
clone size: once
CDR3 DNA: TGTGCCAGCAGGAGCGGGGCCCAGCCCCAGCATTTT
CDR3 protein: CASRSGAQPQHF

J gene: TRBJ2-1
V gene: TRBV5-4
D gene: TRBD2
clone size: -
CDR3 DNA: TGTGCCAGCAGCTTCACTAGCGGAAATGAGCAGTTCTTC
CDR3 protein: CASSFTSGNEQFF

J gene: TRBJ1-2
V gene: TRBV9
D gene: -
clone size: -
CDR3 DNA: TGTGCCAGCAGCGTAGGGCAGGTAGCTAACTATGGCTACACCTTC
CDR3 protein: CASSVGQVANYGYTF

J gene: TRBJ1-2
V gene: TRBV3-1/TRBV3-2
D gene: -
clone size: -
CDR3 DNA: TGTGCCAGCAGCCAAGCAACGGGATTCTATGGCTACACCTTC
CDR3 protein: CASSQATGFYGYTF

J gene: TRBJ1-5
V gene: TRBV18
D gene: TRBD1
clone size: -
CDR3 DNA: TGTGCCAGCTCAGCACAGGGGGATAGCAATCAGCCCCAGCATTTT
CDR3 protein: CASSAQGDSNQPQHF

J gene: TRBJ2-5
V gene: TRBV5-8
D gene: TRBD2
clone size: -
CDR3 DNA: TGTGCCAGCAGCTTTGTCACTAGCGGGGGGGCCCAAGAGACCCAGTACTTC
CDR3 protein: CASSFVTSGGAQETQYF

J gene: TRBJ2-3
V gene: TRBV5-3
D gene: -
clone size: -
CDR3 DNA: TGTGCCAGAAGCTTGGTTTCTCGAGGTATTAGCACAGATACGCAGTATTTT
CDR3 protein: CARSLVSRGISTDTQYF

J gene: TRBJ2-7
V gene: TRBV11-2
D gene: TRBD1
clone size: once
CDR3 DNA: TGTGCCAGCAGCGGAGGGACAGGGGACTACGAGCAGTACTTC
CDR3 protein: CASSGGTGDYEQYF

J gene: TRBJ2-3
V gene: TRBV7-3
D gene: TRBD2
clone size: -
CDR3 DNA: TGTGCCAGCAGCGCGGGAGGGGACACAGATACGCAGTATTTT
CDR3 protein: CASSAGGDTDTQYF

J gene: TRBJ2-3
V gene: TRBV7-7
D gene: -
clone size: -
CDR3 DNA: TGTGCCAGCAGCCGGAGCACAGGGCCAGATACGCAGTATTTT
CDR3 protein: CASSRSTGPDTQYF

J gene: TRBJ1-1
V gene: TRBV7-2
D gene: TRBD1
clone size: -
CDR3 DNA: TGTGCCAGCAGCTCAAGACAGGGGTTAGCTTTCTTT
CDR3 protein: CASSSRQGLAFF

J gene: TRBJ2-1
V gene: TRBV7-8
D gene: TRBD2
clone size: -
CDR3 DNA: TGTGCCAGCAGCTTAGTAGCCGCGGGGGTCTCCTACAATGAGCAGTTCTTC
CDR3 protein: CASSLVAAGVSYNEQFF